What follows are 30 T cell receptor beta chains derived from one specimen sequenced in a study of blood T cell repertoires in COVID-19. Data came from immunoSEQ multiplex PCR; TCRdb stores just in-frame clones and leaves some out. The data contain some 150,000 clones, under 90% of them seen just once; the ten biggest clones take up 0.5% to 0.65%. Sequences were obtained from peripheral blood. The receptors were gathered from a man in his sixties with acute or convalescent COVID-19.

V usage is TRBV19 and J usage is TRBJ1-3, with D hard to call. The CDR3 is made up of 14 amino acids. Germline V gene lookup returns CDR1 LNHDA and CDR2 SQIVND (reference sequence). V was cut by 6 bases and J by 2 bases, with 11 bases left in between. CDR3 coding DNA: TGTGCCAGTAGCCGACCGGGGACTGGAAACACCATATATTTT. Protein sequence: CASSRPGTGNTIYF.

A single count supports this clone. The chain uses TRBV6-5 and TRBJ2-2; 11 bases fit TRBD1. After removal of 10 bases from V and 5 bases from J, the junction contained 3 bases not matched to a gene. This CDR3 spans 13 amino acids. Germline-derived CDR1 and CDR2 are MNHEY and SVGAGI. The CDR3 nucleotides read TGTGCCACAGGACAGGGGGCAACCGGGGAGCTGTTTTTT. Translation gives CATGQGATGELFF.

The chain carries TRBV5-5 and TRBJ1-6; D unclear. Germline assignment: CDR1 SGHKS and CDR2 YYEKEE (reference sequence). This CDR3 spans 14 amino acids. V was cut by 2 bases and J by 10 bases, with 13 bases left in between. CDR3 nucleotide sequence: TGTGCCAGCAGCTTCCCCAACGCGGGATCACCCCTCCACTTT. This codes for CASSFPNAGSPLHF. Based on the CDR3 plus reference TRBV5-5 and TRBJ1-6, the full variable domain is DAGVTQSPTHLIKTRGQQVTLRCSPISGHKSVSWYQQVLGQGPQFIFQYYEKEERGRGNFPDRFSARQFPNYSSELNVNALLLGDSALYLCASSFPNAGSPLHFGNGTRLTVT.

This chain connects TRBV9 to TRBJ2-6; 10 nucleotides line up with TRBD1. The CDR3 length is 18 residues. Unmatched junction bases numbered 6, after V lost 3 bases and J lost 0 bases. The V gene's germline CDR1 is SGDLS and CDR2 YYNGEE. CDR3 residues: CASSETGGHASGANVLTF. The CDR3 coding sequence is TGTGCCAGCAGCGAGACAGGGGGCCACGCCTCTGGGGCCAACGTCCTGACTTTC.

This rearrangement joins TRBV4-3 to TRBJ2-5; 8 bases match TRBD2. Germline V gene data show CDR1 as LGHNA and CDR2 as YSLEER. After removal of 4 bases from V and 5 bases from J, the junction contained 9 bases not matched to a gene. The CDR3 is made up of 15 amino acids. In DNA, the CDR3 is TGCGCCAGCAGCCCGGGAGGGCCAAGCGTGGAGACCCAGTACTTC. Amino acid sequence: CASSPGGPSVETQYF.

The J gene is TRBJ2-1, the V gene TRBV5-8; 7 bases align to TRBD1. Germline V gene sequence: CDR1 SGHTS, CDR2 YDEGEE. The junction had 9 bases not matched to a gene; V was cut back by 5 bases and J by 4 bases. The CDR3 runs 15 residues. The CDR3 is CASRQGPSEYNEQFF. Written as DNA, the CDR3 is TGTGCCAGCAGACAGGGGCCGAGTGAATACAATGAGCAGTTCTTC.

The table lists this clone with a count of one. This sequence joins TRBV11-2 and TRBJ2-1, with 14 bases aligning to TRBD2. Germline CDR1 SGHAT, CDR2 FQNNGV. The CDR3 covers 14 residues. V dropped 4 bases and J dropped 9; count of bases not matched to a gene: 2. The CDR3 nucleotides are TGTGCCAGCAGCTCCGGGACTAGCGGGAGTGAGCAGTTCTTC. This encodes CASSSGTSGSEQFF.

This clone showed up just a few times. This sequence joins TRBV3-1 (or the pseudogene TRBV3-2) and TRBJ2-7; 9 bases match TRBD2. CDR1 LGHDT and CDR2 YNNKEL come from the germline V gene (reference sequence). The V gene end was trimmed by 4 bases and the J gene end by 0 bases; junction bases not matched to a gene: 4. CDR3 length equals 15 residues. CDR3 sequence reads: CASSLVTSGSYEQYF. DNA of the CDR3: TGTGCCAGCAGCCTTGTGACTAGCGGCTCCTACGAGCAGTACTTC.

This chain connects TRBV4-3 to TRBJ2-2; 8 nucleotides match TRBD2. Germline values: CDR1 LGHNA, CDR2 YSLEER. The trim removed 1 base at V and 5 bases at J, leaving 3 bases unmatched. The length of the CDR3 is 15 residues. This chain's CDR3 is CASSQAASGTGELFF. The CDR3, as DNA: TGCGCCAGCAGCCAAGCGGCTAGCGGGACCGGGGAGCTGTTTTTT.

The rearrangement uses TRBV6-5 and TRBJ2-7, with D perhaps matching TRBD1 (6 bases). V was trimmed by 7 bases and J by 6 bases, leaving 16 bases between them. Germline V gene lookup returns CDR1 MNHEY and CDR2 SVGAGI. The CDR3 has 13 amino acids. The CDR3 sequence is CASKSRGLREQYF. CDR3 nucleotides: TGTGCCAGCAAGTCCAGGGGTCTACGCGAGCAGTACTTC.

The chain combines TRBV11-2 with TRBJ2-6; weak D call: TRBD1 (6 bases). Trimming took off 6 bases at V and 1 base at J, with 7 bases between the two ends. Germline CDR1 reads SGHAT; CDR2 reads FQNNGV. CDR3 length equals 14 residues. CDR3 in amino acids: CASSQGSGANVLTF. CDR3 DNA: TGTGCCAGCAGTCAGGGGTCTGGGGCCAACGTCCTGACTTTC. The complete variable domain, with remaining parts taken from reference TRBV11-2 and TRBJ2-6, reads EAGVAQSPRYKIIEKRQSVAFWCNPISGHATLYWYQQILGQGPKLLIQFQNNGVVDDSQLPKDRFSAERLKGVDSTLKIQPAKLEDSAVYLCASSQGSGANVLTFGAGSRLTVL.

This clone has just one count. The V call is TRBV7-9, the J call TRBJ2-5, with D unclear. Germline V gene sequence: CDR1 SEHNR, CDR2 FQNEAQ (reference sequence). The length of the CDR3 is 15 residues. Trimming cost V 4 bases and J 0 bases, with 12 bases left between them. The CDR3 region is CASSYLGRHQETQYF. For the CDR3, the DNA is TGTGCCAGCAGCTACCTGGGCAGGCACCAAGAGACCCAGTACTTC.

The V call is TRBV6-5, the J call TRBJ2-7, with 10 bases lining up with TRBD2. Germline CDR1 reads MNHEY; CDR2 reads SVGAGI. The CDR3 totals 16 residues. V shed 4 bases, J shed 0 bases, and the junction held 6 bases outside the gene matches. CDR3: CASSSLAGAVSYEQYF. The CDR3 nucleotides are TGTGCCAGCAGTTCCCTAGCGGGGGCCGTCTCCTACGAGCAGTACTTC.

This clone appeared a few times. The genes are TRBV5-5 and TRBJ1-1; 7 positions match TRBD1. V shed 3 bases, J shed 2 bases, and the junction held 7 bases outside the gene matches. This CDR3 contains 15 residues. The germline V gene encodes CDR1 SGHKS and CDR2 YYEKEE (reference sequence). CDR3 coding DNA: TGTGCCAGCAGCTGGAAGGGGGCGGTAAACACTGAAGCTTTCTTT. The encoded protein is CASSWKGAVNTEAFF.

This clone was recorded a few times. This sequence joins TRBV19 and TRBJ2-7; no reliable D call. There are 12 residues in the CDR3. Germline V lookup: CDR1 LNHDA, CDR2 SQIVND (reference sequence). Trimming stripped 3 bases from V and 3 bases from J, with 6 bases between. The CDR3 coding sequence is TGTGCCAGTAGTATGGGCAGCTACGAGCAGTACTTC. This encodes CASSMGSYEQYF.

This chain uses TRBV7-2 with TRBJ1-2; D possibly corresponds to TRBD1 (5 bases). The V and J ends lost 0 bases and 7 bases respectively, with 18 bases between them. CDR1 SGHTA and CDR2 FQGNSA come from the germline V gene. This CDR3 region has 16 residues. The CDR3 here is CASSLARASRSRGYTF. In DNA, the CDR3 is TGTGCCAGCAGCTTAGCCAGGGCATCGAGGTCTCGTGGCTACACCTTC.

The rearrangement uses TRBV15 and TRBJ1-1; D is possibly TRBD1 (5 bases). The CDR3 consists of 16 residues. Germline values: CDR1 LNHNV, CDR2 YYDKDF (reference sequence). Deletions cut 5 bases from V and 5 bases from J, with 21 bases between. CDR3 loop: CATSPLEGRVGTEAFF. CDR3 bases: TGTGCCACCAGCCCCTTGGAGGGGAGAGTAGGGACTGAAGCTTTCTTT.

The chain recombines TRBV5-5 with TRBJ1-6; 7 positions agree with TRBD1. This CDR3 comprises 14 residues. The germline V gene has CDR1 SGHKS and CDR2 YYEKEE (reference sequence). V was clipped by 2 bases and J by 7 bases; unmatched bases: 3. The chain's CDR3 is CASSFGTVNSPLHF. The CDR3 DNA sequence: TGTGCCAGCAGCTTTGGGACAGTGAATTCACCCCTCCACTTT.

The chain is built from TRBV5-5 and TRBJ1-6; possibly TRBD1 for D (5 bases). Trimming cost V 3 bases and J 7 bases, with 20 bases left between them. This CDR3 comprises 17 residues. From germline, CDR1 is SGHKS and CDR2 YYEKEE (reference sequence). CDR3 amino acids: CASSSAAGGSFNSPLHF. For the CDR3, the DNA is TGTGCCAGCAGCTCGGCGGCCGGGGGGAGCTTCAATTCACCCCTCCACTTT.

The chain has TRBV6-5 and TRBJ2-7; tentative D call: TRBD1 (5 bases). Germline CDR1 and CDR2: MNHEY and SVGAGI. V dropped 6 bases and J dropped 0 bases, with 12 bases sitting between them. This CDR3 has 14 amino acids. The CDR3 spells CASRATGTSYEQYF. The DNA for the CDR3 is TGTGCCAGCAGGGCCACAGGCACCTCCTACGAGCAGTACTTC.

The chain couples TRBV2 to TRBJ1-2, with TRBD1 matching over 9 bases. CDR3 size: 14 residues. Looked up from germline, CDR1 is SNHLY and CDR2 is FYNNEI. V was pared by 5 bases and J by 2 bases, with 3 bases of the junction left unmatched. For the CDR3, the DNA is TGTGCCAGCAGTCCCGGGACAGGGAACTATGGCTACACCTTC. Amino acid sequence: CASSPGTGNYGYTF.

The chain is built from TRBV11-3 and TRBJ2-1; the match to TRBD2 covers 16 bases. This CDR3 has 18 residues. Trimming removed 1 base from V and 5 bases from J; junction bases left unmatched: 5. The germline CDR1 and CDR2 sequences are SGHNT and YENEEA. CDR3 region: CASSLAGTSGGADNEQFF. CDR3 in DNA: TGTGCCAGCAGCTTAGCGGGGACTAGCGGGGGGGCCGACAATGAGCAGTTCTTC. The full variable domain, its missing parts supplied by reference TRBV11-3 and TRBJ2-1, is EAGVVQSPRYKIIEKKQPVAFWCNPISGHNTLYWYLQNLGQGPELLIRYENEEAVDDSQLPKDRFSAERLKGVDSTLKIQPAELGDSAVYLCASSLAGTSGGADNEQFFGPGTRLTVL.

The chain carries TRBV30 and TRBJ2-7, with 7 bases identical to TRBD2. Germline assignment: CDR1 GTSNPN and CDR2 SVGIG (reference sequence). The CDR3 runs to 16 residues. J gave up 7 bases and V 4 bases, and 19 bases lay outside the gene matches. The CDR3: CAWTPGGTALRGEQYF. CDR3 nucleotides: TGTGCCTGGACCCCGGGGGGTACAGCACTTAGAGGGGAGCAGTACTTC.

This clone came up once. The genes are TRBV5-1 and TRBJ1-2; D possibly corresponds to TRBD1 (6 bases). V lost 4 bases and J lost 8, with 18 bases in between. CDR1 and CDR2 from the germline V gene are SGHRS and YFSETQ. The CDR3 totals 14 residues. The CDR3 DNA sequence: TGCGCCAGCAGCATTGGACAGCCTCGGGGAGGCTACACCTTC. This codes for CASSIGQPRGGYTF.

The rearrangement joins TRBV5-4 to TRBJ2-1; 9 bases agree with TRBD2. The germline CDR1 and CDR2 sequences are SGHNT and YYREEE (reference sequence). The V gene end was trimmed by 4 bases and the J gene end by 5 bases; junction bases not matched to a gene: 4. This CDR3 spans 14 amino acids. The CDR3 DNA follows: TGTGCCAGCAGCCGGACTAGCGCGAACAATGAGCAGTTCTTC. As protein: CASSRTSANNEQFF.

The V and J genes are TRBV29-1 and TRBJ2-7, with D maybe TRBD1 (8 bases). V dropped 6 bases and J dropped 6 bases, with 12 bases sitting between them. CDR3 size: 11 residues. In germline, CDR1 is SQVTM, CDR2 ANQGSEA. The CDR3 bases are TGCAGCGTACAGGGGGAGGGCGAGCAGTACTTC. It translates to CSVQGEGEQYF.

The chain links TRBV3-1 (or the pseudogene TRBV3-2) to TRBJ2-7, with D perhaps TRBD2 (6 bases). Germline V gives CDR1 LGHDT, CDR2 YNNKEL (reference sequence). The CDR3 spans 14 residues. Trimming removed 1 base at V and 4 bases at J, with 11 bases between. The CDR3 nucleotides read TGTGCCAGCAGCCAAGTGGGGGGAAATTACGAGCAGTACTTC. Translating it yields CASSQVGGNYEQYF.

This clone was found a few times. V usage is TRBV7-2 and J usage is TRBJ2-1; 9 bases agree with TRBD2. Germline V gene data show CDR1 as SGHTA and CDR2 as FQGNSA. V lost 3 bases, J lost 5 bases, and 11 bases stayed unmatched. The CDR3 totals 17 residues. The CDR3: CASSFGTSPFGDNEQFF. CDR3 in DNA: TGTGCCAGCAGCTTCGGGACTAGCCCTTTCGGGGACAATGAGCAGTTCTTC. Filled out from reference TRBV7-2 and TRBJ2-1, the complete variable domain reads GAGVSQSPSNKVTEKGKDVELRCDPISGHTALYWYRQSLGQGLEFLIYFQGNSAPDKSGLPSDRFSAERTGGSVSTLTIQRTQQEDSAVYLCASSFGTSPFGDNEQFFGPGTRLTVL.

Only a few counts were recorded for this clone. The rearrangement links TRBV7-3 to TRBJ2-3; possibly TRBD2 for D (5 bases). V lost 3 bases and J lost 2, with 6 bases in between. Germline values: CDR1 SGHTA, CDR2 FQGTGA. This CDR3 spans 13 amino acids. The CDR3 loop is CASSFDYTDTQYF. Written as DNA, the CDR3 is TGTGCCAGCAGCTTTGACTACACAGATACGCAGTATTTT. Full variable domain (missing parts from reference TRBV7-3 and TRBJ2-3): GAGVSQTPSNKVTEKGKYVELRCDPISGHTALYWYRQSLGQGPEFLIYFQGTGAADDSGLPNDRFFAVRPEGSVSTLKIQRTERGDSAVYLCASSFDYTDTQYFGPGTRLTVL.

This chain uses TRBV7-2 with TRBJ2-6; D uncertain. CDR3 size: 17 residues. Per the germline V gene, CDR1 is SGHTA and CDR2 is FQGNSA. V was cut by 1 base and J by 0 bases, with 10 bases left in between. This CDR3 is CASSLGSYPSGANVLTF. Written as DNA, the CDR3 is TGTGCCAGCAGCTTAGGGTCCTACCCCTCTGGGGCCAACGTCCTGACTTTC.